The rows below give T cell receptor beta chains drawn from one sample of a study of T cells after yellow fever vaccination. TCRdb re-called the 5' RACE reads with MiXCR, one entry per CDR3 protein. The table records about 400,000 distinct CDR3 sequences, 6.2% of them present only once. The starting material was PBMCs, obtained 5 days after the yellow fever booster vaccination. The receptors derive from a young man who received the YFV17D yellow fever vaccine. CDR3s include the opening cysteine and the closing phenylalanine or tryptophan. Fields, in order: clone size, J gene, V gene, D gene, CDR3 DNA, CDR3 protein. A D gene is named only where the DNA matches it firmly. For some rows the clone size is stated as once, few or many, or as a class when expanded; others skip it.

>-|TRBJ2-7|TRBV7-2|TRBD2
TGTGCCAGCAGCCTAAGGGGGCAGCGGGAGGCTTACGAGCAGTACTTC
CASSLRGQREAYEQYF
>many|TRBJ2-3|TRBV5-1|TRBD2
TGCGCCAGCAGCTTGGGAGCGGGAGAATTAACAGATACGCAGTATTTT
CASSLGAGELTDTQYF
>-|TRBJ2-1|TRBV5-5|-
TGTGCCAGCAGCTTTAGACAGACTGGATACAATGAGCAGTTCTTC
CASSFRQTGYNEQFF
>few|TRBJ2-1|TRBV29-1|-
TGCAGCGTTGCAGGTGGAGGTCGATCCTACAATGAGCAGTTCTTC
CSVAGGGRSYNEQFF
>many|TRBJ1-1|TRBV3-1|-
TGTGCCAGCACCCAAGGTGGGTTCGCTGAAGCTTTCTTT
CASTQGGFAEAFF
>many|TRBJ2-3|TRBV7-9|-
TGTGCCAGCAGCGACGAAAGAGGGCCAGATACGCAGTATTTT
CASSDERGPDTQYF
>-|TRBJ2-6|TRBV29-1|-
TGCAGCGTTGAACTCTCTGGGGCCAACGTCCTGACTTTC
CSVELSGANVLTF
>-|TRBJ2-5|TRBV4-3|-
TGCGCCAGCAGCCAGGGGGGACTTAACGGACGGGAGACCCAGTACTTC
CASSQGGLNGRETQYF
>few|TRBJ2-7|TRBV7-8|TRBD2
TGTGCCAGCAGCCGAGTGCGGCTAGCGGGAGTTTACGAGCAGTACTTC
CASSRVRLAGVYEQYF
>many|TRBJ2-7|TRBV7-2|-
TGTGCCAGCAGCCAGGACTCGGCCTACGAGCAGTACTTC
CASSQDSAYEQYF
>-|TRBJ2-1|TRBV18|-
TGTGCCAGCTCTCGGGACTCTAAGTCGGGGCCCTTC
CASSRDSKSGPF
>many|TRBJ2-2|TRBV5-1|TRBD2
TGCGCCAGCAGCTCCTCCGGGGGGAGGCCGGCCGGGGAGCTGTTTTTT
CASSSSGGRPAGELFF
>many|TRBJ1-2|TRBV7-2|-
TGTGCCAGCAGCTCTCTCCTGGGGTTGGGCTACACCTTC
CASSSLLGLGYTF
>-|TRBJ2-1|TRBV18|TRBD1
TGTGCCAGCTCACCTCCGGGACAGGGGGTCCAGTTCTTC
CASSPPGQGVQFF
>many|TRBJ2-7|TRBV12-3/TRBV12-4|-
TGTGCCAGCAGTTTATTTCAGACCCACGAGCAGTACTTC
CASSLFQTHEQYF
>many|TRBJ2-1|TRBV7-6|-
TGTGCCAGCAGCCAGGACAGACCCAATGAGCAGTTCTTC
CASSQDRPNEQFF
>few|TRBJ2-3|TRBV10-3|-
TGTGCCGACCGGGCAGATACGCAGTATTTT
CADRADTQYF
>few|TRBJ2-5|TRBV9|-
TGTGCCAGCAGCGTTAATACTTTCGGAGAGACCCAGTACTTC
CASSVNTFGETQYF
>few|TRBJ2-3|TRBV6-4|TRBD2
TGTGCCAGCAGTGACCGCGGTAGCGGGAGCTTGGATACGCAGTATTTT
CASSDRGSGSLDTQYF
>-|TRBJ2-1|TRBV20-1|TRBD2
TGCAGTGCGGGGACTAGCGGGAGAACGAATGAGCAGTTCTTC
CSAGTSGRTNEQFF
>-|TRBJ2-7|TRBV7-2|-
TGTGCCAGCAGCTTAGACCCGATTTACGAGCAGTACTTC
CASSLDPIYEQYF
>many|TRBJ2-2|TRBV20-1|-
TGCAGTGCTAACTTGGGAACCGGGGAGCTGTTTTTT
CSANLGTGELFF
>-|TRBJ2-5|TRBV20-1|-
TGCAGTGCTATTGCGATTGAAAAAGAGACCCAGTACTTC
CSAIAIEKETQYF
>many|TRBJ1-1|TRBV29-1|-
TGCAGCGTTGAAGATCTAAGGGTAGGGGCTTTCTTT
CSVEDLRVGAFF
>-|TRBJ1-2|TRBV9|-
TGTGCCAGCACCCCGGGGACGTCGGGGGGCTACACCTTC
CASTPGTSGGYTF
>-|TRBJ2-1|TRBV14|-
TGTGCCAGCAGCCAAGGGGTTAGCACAAGCCTGTACCACAATGAGCAGTTCTTC
CASSQGVSTSLYHNEQFF
>few|TRBJ2-7|TRBV7-2|TRBD1
TGTGCCAGCAGCTGGGAGGGGACAGGGTCCGAGCAGTACTTC
CASSWEGTGSEQYF
>many|TRBJ1-4|TRBV20-1|TRBD1
TGCAGTGCTGACAGGGGTGAAAAACTGTTTTTT
CSADRGEKLFF
>-|TRBJ2-2|TRBV6-5|-
TGTGCCAGCAGTAACCCTAGCCCCGGGGAGCTGTTTTTT
CASSNPSPGELFF
>few|TRBJ2-5|TRBV20-1|-
TGCAGTGCTAGAGAGGCAGGGTCTAAGGAGACCCAGTACTTC
CSAREAGSKETQYF
>few|TRBJ2-7|TRBV5-1|-
TGCGCCAGCAGCTTGGATGCAGGGGAAGGCGAGCAGTACTTC
CASSLDAGEGEQYF
>many|TRBJ2-1|TRBV2|-
TGTGCCAGCAGAGCGGGACAGAACCAGTTCTTC
CASRAGQNQFF
>many|TRBJ2-7|TRBV21-1|-
TGTGCCAGCAGCAAACCGGACAACTTCTACGAGCAGTACTTC
CASSKPDNFYEQYF
>few|TRBJ2-7|TRBV7-2|TRBD1
TGTGCCAGCAGCTCCCCGGGACAGGGAACCCACGAGCAGTACTTC
CASSSPGQGTHEQYF
>few|TRBJ2-1|TRBV7-2|-
TGTGCCAGCAGCTCAGATACTACCTACAATGAGCAGTTCTTC
CASSSDTTYNEQFF
>-|TRBJ2-1|TRBV7-8|-
TGTGCCAGCAGCTCCCGGGGGTCCAGGGAGTACAATGAGCAGTTCTTC
CASSSRGSREYNEQFF
>few|TRBJ2-7|TRBV28|TRBD2
TGTGCCAGCAGTCCCACCAGGACTAGCGGCTACGAGCAGTACTTC
CASSPTRTSGYEQYF
>many|TRBJ2-2|TRBV12-3/TRBV12-4|TRBD2
TGTGCCAGCAGTTTGGGCCGGGGACTAGGACGGACCGGGGAGCTGTTTTTT
CASSLGRGLGRTGELFF
>-|TRBJ2-5|TRBV11-2|-
TGTGCCAGCAGCTTGGGGACCGGGCCCCAAGAGACCCAGTACTTC
CASSLGTGPQETQYF
>few|TRBJ2-2|TRBV27|TRBD2
TGTGCCAGCGGGGGGGGGCTAGCGGGAGATGTGAACACCGGGGAGCTGTTTTTT
CASGGGLAGDVNTGELFF
>few|TRBJ2-7|TRBV20-1|-
TGCAGTGCTAGAGATTTCGGGGAACCCTACGAGCAGTACTTC
CSARDFGEPYEQYF